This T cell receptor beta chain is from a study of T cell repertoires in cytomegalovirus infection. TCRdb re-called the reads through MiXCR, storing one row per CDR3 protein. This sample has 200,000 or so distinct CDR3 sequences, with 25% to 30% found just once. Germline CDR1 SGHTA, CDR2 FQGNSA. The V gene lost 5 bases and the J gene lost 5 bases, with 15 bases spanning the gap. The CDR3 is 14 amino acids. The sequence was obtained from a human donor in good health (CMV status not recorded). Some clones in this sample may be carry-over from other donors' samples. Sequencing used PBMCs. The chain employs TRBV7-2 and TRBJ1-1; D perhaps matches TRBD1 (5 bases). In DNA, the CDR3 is TGTGCCAGCAGCCCCTCGGGGGGGATAACTGAAGCTTTCTTT. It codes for CASSPSGGITEAFF. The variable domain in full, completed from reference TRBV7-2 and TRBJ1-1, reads GAGVSQSPSNKVTEKGKDVELRCDPISGHTALYWYRQSLGQGLEFLIYFQGNSAPDKSGLPSDRFSAERTGGSVSTLTIQRTQQEDSAVYLCASSPSGGITEAFFGQGTRLTVV.